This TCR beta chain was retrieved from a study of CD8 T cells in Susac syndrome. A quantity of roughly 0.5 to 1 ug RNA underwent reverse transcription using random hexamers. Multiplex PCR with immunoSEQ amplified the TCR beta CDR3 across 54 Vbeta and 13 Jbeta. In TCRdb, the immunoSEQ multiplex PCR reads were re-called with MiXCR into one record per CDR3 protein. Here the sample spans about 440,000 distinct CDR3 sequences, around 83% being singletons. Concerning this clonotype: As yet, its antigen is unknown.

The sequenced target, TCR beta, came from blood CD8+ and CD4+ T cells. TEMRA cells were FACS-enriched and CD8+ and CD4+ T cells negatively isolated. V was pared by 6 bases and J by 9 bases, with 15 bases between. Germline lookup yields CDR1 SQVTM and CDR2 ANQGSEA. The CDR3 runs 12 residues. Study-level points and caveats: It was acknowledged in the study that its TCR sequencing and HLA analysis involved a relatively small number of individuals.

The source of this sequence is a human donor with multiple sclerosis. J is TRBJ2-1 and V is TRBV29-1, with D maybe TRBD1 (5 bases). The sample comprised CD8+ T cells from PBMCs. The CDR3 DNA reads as TGCAGCGTGGGCAGGGAAGGGTCTGAGCAGTTCTTC. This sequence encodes CSVGREGSEQFF.